The 32 T cell receptor beta chains listed next were all sequenced from one sample in a study of cytomegalovirus exposure and HLA in healthy donors. With 60 Vbeta and 13 Jbeta primers, the PCR was carried out. The method was immunoSEQ multiplex PCR; TCRdb's version includes in-frame clones alone and lacks a portion of them. This table holds about 140,000 clones, 75% to 80% found once. Sequencing used PBMCs. These receptors were collected from a man aged 25 to 45 in good health and CMV-seronegative.

The chain uses TRBV6-1 and TRBJ1-1; no firm D call. The V end was cut by 1 base, the J end by 3 bases, with 9 bases between. Germline V gene data show CDR1 as MNHNS and CDR2 as SASEGT. This CDR3 comprises 14 residues. In DNA form, the CDR3 reads TGTGCCAGCAGTGAAGGGGGAGGGTACACTGAAGCTTTCTTT. Its protein product is CASSEGGGYTEAFF.

This clone was seen just once. This chain joins TRBV7-8 and TRBJ2-7; 7 bases match TRBD1. Per germline, CDR1 SGHVS and CDR2 FQNEAQ. This CDR3 is built from 14 residues. Trimming cost V 2 bases and J 2 bases; bases outside gene matches: 3. CDR3 sequence (DNA): TGTGCCAGCAGCTTACTAGGACAGGCCTACGAGCAGTACTTC. Amino acids: CASSLLGQAYEQYF.

The chain joins TRBV19 to TRBJ1-1; TRBD1 aligns across 7 bases. This CDR3 spans 13 amino acids. V lost 8 bases to trimming and J lost 0 bases; unmatched junction nucleotides: 3. CDR1 is LNHDA, CDR2 SQIVND, per germline (reference sequence). The CDR3 is CASSGGVNTEAFF. In DNA form, the CDR3 reads TGTGCCAGTTCAGGGGGTGTGAACACTGAAGCTTTCTTT.

The chain links TRBV7-6 to TRBJ2-7; 7 nucleotides line up with TRBD2. The CDR3 spans 13 residues. With 5 bases clipped from V and 6 bases from J, the junction kept 7 bases outside the gene matches. The germline V gene encodes CDR1 SGHVS and CDR2 FNYEAQ. Written as DNA, the CDR3 is TGTGCCAGCAGCCGTACATCGGGGGGCGAGCAGTACTTC. Translation: CASSRTSGGEQYF.

This clone came up once. J is TRBJ2-7 and V is TRBV5-5, with 8 nucleotides matching TRBD2. J was trimmed by 5 bases and V by 1 base; bases with no gene match: 17. Germline lookup yields CDR1 SGHKS and CDR2 YYEKEE (reference sequence). CDR3 length: 18 residues. The CDR3, as DNA: TGTGCCAGCAGCTTGTACCCCCTAAAAGCGGGAGAAGGCCACGAGCAGTACTTC. Residues: CASSLYPLKAGEGHEQYF. Combining the CDR3 with reference TRBV5-5 and TRBJ2-7 gives the whole variable domain DAGVTQSPTHLIKTRGQQVTLRCSPISGHKSVSWYQQVLGQGPQFIFQYYEKEERGRGNFPDRFSARQFPNYSSELNVNALLLGDSALYLCASSLYPLKAGEGHEQYFGPGTRLTVT.

This clone was counted a single time. The rearrangement joins TRBV29-1 to TRBJ1-2, with a tentative D call TRBD1 (5 bases). Trimming stripped 2 bases from V and 4 bases from J, with 11 bases between. CDR1 and CDR2 from the germline V gene are SQVTM and ANQGSEA. This CDR3 is built from 13 residues. Written as DNA, the CDR3 is TGCAGCGTTGAACGCGACAGCCGCTATGGCTACACCTTC. Amino acid sequence: CSVERDSRYGYTF.

The chain uses TRBV27 and TRBJ2-1, with D possibly TRBD2 on 5 matching bases. The CDR3 runs to 15 residues. Per germline, CDR1 MNHEY and CDR2 SMNVEV (reference sequence). Deletions cut 5 bases from V and 8 bases from J, with 19 bases between. CDR3 bases: TGTGCCAGCAGTGCCGGCACTAGGATTCTCTATGAGCAGTTCTTC. Translation: CASSAGTRILYEQFF.

This clone was detected only once. The genes are TRBV13 and TRBJ2-7; the D gene is possibly TRBD1 (5 bases). CDR3 size: 16 residues. Germline V CDR1 and CDR2: PRHDT, FYEKMQ (reference sequence). The V end was cut by 2 bases, the J end by 5 bases, with 19 bases between. CDR3 in DNA: TGTGCCAGCAGCTTACGGGCGCGACAGAAGACCCACGAGCAGTACTTC. Its protein product is CASSLRARQKTHEQYF.

This clone was detected a few times. The gene calls are TRBV2 and TRBJ1-2; D unclear. V shed 1 base and J shed 3 bases, with 6 bases lying between them. The germline V gene encodes CDR1 SNHLY and CDR2 FYNNEI. The CDR3 length is 13 residues. The DNA of the CDR3 is TGTGCCAGCAGTGAAGGGGCCTACTATGGCTACACCTTC. Amino acid sequence: CASSEGAYYGYTF.

The V and J genes are TRBV19 and TRBJ1-5, with 8 bases fitting TRBD1. V lost 6 bases, J lost 4 bases, and 8 bases stayed unmatched. The CDR3 loop spans 15 amino acids. Germline CDR1 and CDR2: LNHDA and SQIVND (reference sequence). The chain's CDR3 is CASSPSTGGNQPQHF. Written as DNA, the CDR3 is TGTGCCAGTAGCCCGTCTACAGGGGGTAATCAGCCCCAGCATTTT.

This clone came up a few times. The J gene is TRBJ2-7, the V gene TRBV25-1; TRBD2 is a possible D gene (6 bases). The V and J ends lost 5 bases and 2 bases respectively, with 22 bases between them. Germline CDR1 reads MGHDK; CDR2 reads SYGVNS. This CDR3 spans 17 amino acids. CDR3 residues: CASSTKPPQGGPYEQYF. CDR3 nucleotide sequence: TGTGCCAGCAGTACCAAACCCCCCCAGGGAGGTCCCTACGAGCAGTACTTC.

This clone is a singleton in its sample. The chain links TRBV19 to TRBJ2-6; TRBD1 matches at 8 bases. From germline, CDR1 is LNHDA and CDR2 SQIVND (reference sequence). Trimming removed 6 bases from V and 2 bases from J; junction bases left unmatched: 0. This CDR3 contains 14 residues. DNA of the CDR3: TGTGCCAGTAGGACAGGGGCTGGGGCCAACGTCCTGACTTTC. This translates into CASRTGAGANVLTF.

V is TRBV2 and J is TRBJ1-1, with D possibly TRBD1 on 5 matching bases. This CDR3 is 15 amino acids long. CDR1 is SNHLY and CDR2 is FYNNEI in the germline V gene. Trimming left V 1 base short and J 1 base short, with 10 bases between. The CDR3 nucleotides are TGTGCCAGCAGTGAAGTCTTTACAGGGAACACTGAAGCTTTCTTT. This codes for CASSEVFTGNTEAFF.

The chain is built from TRBV6-5 and TRBJ1-4; 9 nucleotides match TRBD1. CDR1 is MNHEY and CDR2 is SVGAGI in the germline V gene. Losses at the gene ends were 7 bases for V and 0 bases for J; bases not matched to a gene: 3. CDR3 size: 15 residues. This CDR3 reads CASTRDRATNEKLFF. The CDR3 coding sequence is TGTGCCAGCACCAGGGACAGGGCAACTAATGAAAAACTGTTTTTT.

This chain links TRBV6-5 with TRBJ2-3, with D possibly being TRBD2 (6 bases). The CDR3 loop spans 15 amino acids. From germline, CDR1 is MNHEY and CDR2 SVGAGI. The ends were cut back, 6 bases at V and 4 bases at J, with 17 bases in the middle. The CDR3 DNA reads as TGTGCCAGCAGGGGACCGGGAGTTTCCCCAGATACGCAGTATTTT. This gives the protein CASRGPGVSPDTQYF.

The rearrangement joins TRBV5-1 to TRBJ1-2; TRBD1 is a possible D gene (6 bases). CDR3 length equals 13 residues. Trimming removed 4 bases at V and 8 bases at J, with 15 bases between. Germline values: CDR1 SGHRS, CDR2 YFSETQ. The CDR3 DNA follows: TGCGCCAGCAGCCCCTCAGGGGATCAAGGCTACACCTTC. It yields the protein CASSPSGDQGYTF. The full variable domain, with the rest looked up from reference TRBV5-1 and TRBJ1-2, is KAGVTQTPRYLIKTRGQQVTLSCSPISGHRSVSWYQQTPGQGLQFLFEYFSETQRNKGNFPGRFSGRQFSNSRSEMNVSTLELGDSALYLCASSPSGDQGYTFGSGTRLTVV.

This chain uses TRBV6-5 with TRBJ1-2; 9 nucleotides agree with TRBD1. Germline-derived CDR1 and CDR2 are MNHEY and SVGAGI. J was trimmed by 3 bases and V by 6 bases; bases with no gene match: 8. This CDR3 is built from 15 residues. The DNA of the CDR3 is TGTGCCAGCAGCCCGACAGGGGGGTGGGACTATGGCTACACCTTC. As protein: CASSPTGGWDYGYTF.

V is TRBV4-1 and J is TRBJ2-7; TRBD2 agrees at 7 bases. Germline CDR1 reads MGHRA; CDR2 reads YSYEKL. V lost 0 bases to trimming and J lost 2 bases; unmatched junction nucleotides: 4. The CDR3 has 15 amino acids. The CDR3 loop reads CASSQDWTRAYEQYF. In nucleotides, the CDR3 is TGCGCCAGCAGCCAAGACTGGACTAGAGCCTACGAGCAGTACTTC.

This clone was observed a handful of times. The chain has TRBV9 and TRBJ2-7; D not certain. Germline loops: CDR1 SGDLS, CDR2 YYNGEE. The V end was cut by 3 bases, the J end by 5 bases, with 18 bases between. This CDR3 has 15 residues. CDR3 in amino acids: CASSELGDKSHEQYF. In DNA form, the CDR3 reads TGTGCCAGCAGCGAACTCGGCGACAAATCCCACGAGCAGTACTTC. Based on the CDR3 plus reference TRBV9 and TRBJ2-7, the full variable domain is DSGVTQTPKHLITATGQRVTLRCSPRSGDLSVYWYQQSLDQGLQFLIQYYNGEERAKGNILERFSAQQFPDLHSELNLSSLELGDSALYFCASSELGDKSHEQYFGPGTRLTVT.

The chain employs TRBV6-1 and TRBJ1-5; D may be TRBD1 (6 bases). The CDR3 runs 13 residues. CDR1 MNHNS and CDR2 SASEGT come from the germline V gene. V was trimmed by 4 bases and J by 7 bases, leaving 11 bases between them. The CDR3 sequence: CASSGERGQPQHF. The CDR3 DNA follows: TGTGCCAGCAGTGGAGAAAGGGGGCAGCCCCAGCATTTT.

To note about this clone: Other DNA sequences in this sample translate to the same CDR3. The chain carries TRBV27 and TRBJ2-7; possibly TRBD1 for D (6 bases). Germline V gives CDR1 MNHEY, CDR2 SMNVEV (reference sequence). V dropped 4 bases and J dropped 3 bases, with 16 bases sitting between them. This CDR3 comprises 15 residues. The CDR3 bases are TGTGCCAGCAGTTCCCCGGGACAAGGGGTCTACGAGCAGTACTTC. This encodes CASSSPGQGVYEQYF.

The CDR3 nucleotides read TGTGCCACCAGCAGAGTGGCGGGTACGCAGTATTTT. It codes for CATSRVAGTQYF. This chain uses TRBV15 with TRBJ2-3, with D tentatively TRBD2 (5 bases). Trimming cost V 1 base and J 8 bases, with 7 bases left between them. Germline CDR1 reads LNHNV; CDR2 reads YYDKDF (reference sequence). The CDR3 consists of 12 residues.

The CDR3, as DNA: TGTGCCTCACGGTCGGGGGATCGTATAGGCACCGGGGAGCTGTTTTTT. It is translated as CASRSGDRIGTGELFF. V and J are TRBV25-1 and TRBJ2-2; D perhaps matches TRBD2 (6 bases). The V and J ends lost 11 bases and 4 bases respectively, with 23 bases between them. Germline V gene lookup returns CDR1 MGHDK and CDR2 SYGVNS. The length of the CDR3 is 16 residues.

This chain connects TRBV11-2 to TRBJ2-7; possible D gene TRBD1, 6 bases. The CDR3 is made up of 14 amino acids. Germline V gives CDR1 SGHAT, CDR2 FQNNGV. With 2 bases removed from V and 0 bases from J, the gap between germline ends came to 8 bases. The CDR3 sequence: CASSLQGTSYEQYF. Written as DNA, the CDR3 is TGTGCCAGCAGCTTACAGGGGACCTCCTACGAGCAGTACTTC.

The chain employs TRBV6-1 and TRBJ1-5; 7 positions match TRBD1. This CDR3 spans 15 amino acids. Trimming cost V 5 bases and J 8 bases; bases outside gene matches: 12. CDR1 is MNHNS, CDR2 SASEGT, per germline. CDR3 coding DNA: TGTGCCAGCAGTCGGACAGGCCTTAGTATAGAGCCCCAGCATTTT. Its protein is CASSRTGLSIEPQHF.

V is TRBV27 and J is TRBJ2-7; TRBD1 matches 9 bases. The CDR3 loop spans 15 amino acids. The V gene end was trimmed by 4 bases and the J gene end by 2 bases; junction bases not matched to a gene: 6. Per germline, CDR1 MNHEY and CDR2 SMNVEV (reference sequence). DNA of the CDR3: TGTGCCAGCAGTTCCGAGGACAGGGGAACCTACGAGCAGTACTTC. It encodes CASSSEDRGTYEQYF.

This sequence joins TRBV5-1 and TRBJ1-3; no definite D call. The germline V gene has CDR1 SGHRS and CDR2 YFSETQ. With 0 bases removed from V and 4 bases from J, the gap between germline ends came to 5 bases. The CDR3 runs 13 residues. In DNA, the CDR3 is TGCGCCAGCAGCTTGGCAATCGGAAACACCATATATTTT. This encodes CASSLAIGNTIYF.

The chain recombines TRBV7-9 with TRBJ2-1, with 7 bases matching TRBD1. There are 14 residues in the CDR3. V dropped 2 bases and J dropped 5; count of bases not matched to a gene: 3. The germline V gene has CDR1 SEHNR and CDR2 FQNEAQ (reference sequence). Here the CDR3 reads CASSLRDSHNEQFF. CDR3 bases: TGTGCCAGCAGCTTAAGGGACAGCCACAATGAGCAGTTCTTC.

V is TRBV29-1 and J is TRBJ2-1; 14 nucleotides line up with TRBD2. CDR3 length equals 14 residues. Germline CDR1 and CDR2: SQVTM and ANQGSEA. V trimming: 4 bases; J trimming: 9 bases; junction bases outside the gene matches: 5. The CDR3 protein is CSVVTSGRASEQFF. CDR3 DNA sequence: TGCAGCGTTGTGACTAGCGGGAGGGCGAGTGAGCAGTTCTTC.

The chain recombines TRBV30 with TRBJ1-3; 8 nucleotides match TRBD1. In germline, CDR1 is GTSNPN, CDR2 SVGIG (reference sequence). Unmatched junction bases numbered 7, after V lost 5 bases and J lost 13 bases. The CDR3 sequence is 11 residues long. This CDR3 is CAWAGDRIIYF. The CDR3 region has the DNA TGTGCCTGGGCCGGGGACAGGATAATATATTTT.

V gene TRBV6-1 combines with J gene TRBJ2-1; TRBD1 is a possible D gene (6 bases). Trimming left V 0 bases short and J 0 bases short, with 21 bases between. Germline loops: CDR1 MNHNS, CDR2 SASEGT. The length of the CDR3 is 20 residues. The CDR3 here is CASSEALRNRAVSSYNEQFF. In nucleotides, the CDR3 is TGTGCCAGCAGTGAAGCGCTTCGAAACAGGGCTGTTAGCTCCTACAATGAGCAGTTCTTC.

The chain is built from TRBV13 and TRBJ2-4; D possibly corresponds to TRBD2 (5 bases). Germline-derived CDR1 and CDR2 are PRHDT and FYEKMQ (reference sequence). This CDR3 has 13 amino acids. V dropped 6 bases and J dropped 5 bases, with 11 bases sitting between them. CDR3 DNA: TGTGCCAGCAGACGATGGGGAGAAAACATTCAGTACTTC. This sequence encodes CASRRWGENIQYF. The entire variable domain, with the rest obtained from reference TRBV13 and TRBJ2-4, is as follows: AAGVIQSPRHLIKEKRETATLKCYPIPRHDTVYWYQQGPGQDPQFLISFYEKMQSDKGSIPDRFSAQQFSDYHSELNMSSLELGDSALYFCASRRWGENIQYFGAGTRLSVL.